Listed below are T cell receptor beta chains from one sample, sequenced in a study of blood T cell repertoires in COVID-19. Profiled with immunoSEQ multiplex PCR; TCRdb holds only in-frame clones, not every one. The table lists roughly 250,000 clones, approximately 85% of them singletons. The sequenced sample consisted of peripheral blood. The receptors shown here come from a woman aged 55-69 years with active or convalescent COVID-19. CDR3s include the opening cysteine and the closing phenylalanine or tryptophan. The D gene is left open where the match is weak. A clone size is listed for some rows: how often the clone was seen (once, few, many), or a class if it is expanded.

>TRBD1|14|TRBJ2-2|TRBV2|.
CASSPDRGTGELFF
TGTGCCAGCAGCCCGGACAGGGGCACCGGGGAGCTGTTTTTT
>.|14|TRBJ2-1|TRBV3-1/TRBV3-2|few
CASSQLEGAGKKFF
TGTGCCAGCAGCCAACTGGAGGGGGCAGGCAAAAAGTTCTTC
>TRBD2|19|TRBJ2-5|TRBV7-9|few
CASSSGGFSGGGYQETQYF
TGTGCCAGCAGCTCCGGTGGTTTTAGCGGGGGAGGGTACCAAGAGACCCAGTACTTC
>TRBD2|15|TRBJ2-3|TRBV6-1|.
CASTGLAGTTDTQYF
TGTGCCAGCACCGGACTAGCGGGGACCACAGATACGCAGTATTTT
>.|16|TRBJ1-1|TRBV6-5|.
CASSYSTGSIHTEAFF
TGTGCCAGCAGTTACTCGACAGGCTCTATTCACACTGAAGCTTTCTTT
>.|13|TRBJ2-5|TRBV2|.
CASSGSQGETQYF
TGTGCCAGCAGTGGTTCACAGGGAGAGACCCAGTACTTC
>TRBD1|15|TRBJ2-1|TRBV4-2|.
CASSQEGGSYNEQFF
TGTGCCAGCAGCCAAGAAGGGGGCAGTTACAATGAGCAGTTCTTC
>TRBD1|16|TRBJ1-1|TRBV4-3|.
CASSQGNRGGNTEAFF
TGCGCCAGCAGCCAAGGGAACAGGGGCGGAAACACTGAAGCTTTCTTT
>.|14|TRBJ2-2|TRBV27|.
CASSLGQVTGELFF
TGTGCCAGCAGTTTGGGCCAAGTCACCGGGGAGCTGTTTTTT
>TRBD1|16|TRBJ2-6|TRBV7-9|.
CASRPDRASGANVLTF
TGTGCCAGCAGACCCGACAGGGCCTCTGGGGCCAACGTCCTGACTTTC
>.|15|TRBJ2-7|TRBV6-5|.
CASSYSSTSRGEQYF
TGTGCCAGCAGTTACTCCTCGACTAGTCGCGGCGAGCAGTACTTC
>.|12|TRBJ1-4|TRBV5-6|.
CASSRGNEKLFF
TGTGCCAGCAGCCGGGGAAATGAAAAACTGTTTTTT
>.|15|TRBJ2-3|TRBV9|.
CASSVVEGSTDTQYF
TGTGCCAGCAGCGTAGTTGAGGGAAGCACAGATACGCAGTATTTT
>.|15|TRBJ1-3|TRBV6-1|.
CASSEASGPGNTIYF
TGTGCCAGCAGTGAAGCCTCAGGGCCTGGAAACACCATATATTTT
>TRBD1|14|TRBJ2-7|TRBV19|.
CASTPTGQRYEQYF
TGTGCCAGTACCCCGACAGGGCAGAGGTACGAGCAGTACTTC
>TRBD1|15|TRBJ2-7|TRBV4-1|.
CASSQVLGQAYEQYF
TGCGCCAGCAGCCAAGTATTGGGACAGGCCTACGAGCAGTACTTC
>.|14|TRBJ1-1|TRBV21-1|few
CASRPRGVNTEAFF
TGTGCCAGCAGGCCGCGGGGGGTGAACACTGAAGCTTTCTTT
>.|13|TRBJ2-7|TRBV5-6|.
CASSLARRGEQYF
TGTGCCAGCAGCTTGGCCCGGCGCGGCGAGCAGTACTTC
>.|15|TRBJ1-5|TRBV19|.
CASSLGTGGYQPQHF
TGTGCCAGTAGTCTGGGTACCGGGGGGTATCAGCCCCAGCATTTT
>.|12|TRBJ1-2|TRBV2|.
CASRETIHGYTF
TGTGCCAGCCGGGAGACAATTCATGGCTACACCTTC
>.|13|TRBJ2-3|TRBV7-7|once
CASSLYRGDTQYF
TGTGCTAGCAGCTTGTATCGGGGAGATACGCAGTATTTT
>.|13|TRBJ1-1|TRBV2|.
CASRQGDGTEAFF
TGTGCCAGCAGACAGGGCGATGGCACTGAAGCTTTCTTT
>TRBD2|18|TRBJ2-1|TRBV15|.
CATSSPRKRGVRFSEQFF
TGTGCCACCAGCAGCCCCCGGAAGCGGGGGGTAAGGTTTTCCGAGCAGTTCTTC
>.|15|TRBJ2-5|TRBV6-8|few
CASSYIYRWQETQYF
TGTGCCAGCAGTTACATTTACAGATGGCAAGAGACCCAGTACTTC
>.|15|TRBJ1-1|TRBV7-8|once
CASSLVSQGLGEAFF
TGTGCCAGCAGCTTAGTATCCCAGGGGTTAGGTGAAGCTTTCTTT
>.|14|TRBJ1-1|TRBV27|.
CASSLLGPASEAFF
TGTGCCAGCAGTCTACTAGGGCCAGCGAGTGAAGCTTTCTTT
>TRBD1|13|TRBJ1-2|TRBV2|.
CASRDRGPYGYTF
TGTGCCAGCAGAGACAGGGGGCCCTATGGCTACACCTTC
>.|14|TRBJ1-6|TRBV19|.
CASSLRMQGSPLHF
TGTGCCAGTAGTCTTCGGATGCAGGGTTCACCCCTCCACTTT
>TRBD1|15|TRBJ1-3|TRBV5-4|.
CASSFGTGGGNTIYF
TGTGCCAGCAGCTTTGGGACAGGGGGCGGAAACACCATATATTTT
>TRBD2|15|TRBJ2-7|TRBV7-2|few
CASSTSGTRFYEQYF
TGTGCCAGCAGCACCTCCGGGACTAGATTTTACGAGCAGTACTTC
>TRBD1|13|TRBJ1-2|TRBV11-1|.
CASSPGGSYGYTF
TGTGCCAGCAGCCCAGGGGGCTCCTATGGCTACACCTTC
>.|13|TRBJ2-3|TRBV24-1|.
CATSDRGADTQYF
TGTGCCACCAGTGATAGGGGCGCAGATACGCAGTATTTT
>.|16|TRBJ2-1|TRBV5-1|.
CASSSGYGNPYNEQFF
TGCGCCAGCAGCTCAGGTTACGGGAATCCCTACAATGAGCAGTTCTTC
>.|17|TRBJ1-6|TRBV5-6|few
CASSLGLTGKYNSPLHF
TGTGCCAGCAGCTTGGGGTTGACAGGAAAGTATAATTCACCCCTCCACTTT
>TRBD1|14|TRBJ1-4|TRBV5-1|few
CASSKGQEGEKLFF
TGCGCCAGCAGCAAGGGACAGGAGGGGGAAAAACTGTTTTTT
>.|13|TRBJ2-5|TRBV11-2|.
CASSLGPQETQYF
TGTGCCAGCAGCCTAGGGCCACAAGAGACCCAGTACTTC
>TRBD2|16|TRBJ2-1|TRBV2|.
CASSEDVAGPYNEQFF
TGTGCCAGCAGTGAAGACGTAGCGGGGCCCTACAATGAGCAGTTCTTC
>TRBD2|15|TRBJ2-3|TRBV9|.
CASSDRRGSTDTQYF
TGTGCCAGCAGCGACCGGCGGGGGTCGACAGATACGCAGTATTTT
>.|15|TRBJ1-1|TRBV6-5|once
CASSYSPGANTEAFF
TGTGCCAGCAGTTACTCTCCAGGGGCGAACACTGAAGCTTTCTTT
>.|14|TRBJ1-2|TRBV2|once
CASSDPPLVAGYTF
TGTGCCAGCAGTGACCCCCCCTTGGTAGCAGGCTACACCTTC
>.|11|TRBJ1-2|TRBV2|.
CASSGRRGYTF
TGTGCCAGCAGTGGGCGCAGGGGCTACACCTTC
>.|16|TRBJ2-7|TRBV14|.
CASSRGGGPVSYEQYF
TGTGCCAGCAGCCGAGGAGGGGGCCCGGTCTCCTACGAGCAGTACTTC
>.|16|TRBJ2-1|TRBV5-7|.
CASSTTGPLSYNEQFF
TGTGCCAGCAGCACGACAGGTCCCCTTTCCTACAATGAGCAGTTCTTC
>TRBD1|16|TRBJ1-3|TRBV7-8|.
CASSWGDRGHGNTIYF
TGTGCCAGCAGCTGGGGCGACAGGGGGCATGGAAACACCATATATTTT
>.|15|TRBJ2-6|TRBV18|.
CASSFTSTGANVLTF
TGTGCCAGCTCATTCACTAGTACTGGGGCCAACGTCCTGACTTTC
>.|15|TRBJ1-1|TRBV7-9|.
CASSSLQGDLGEAFF
TGTGCCAGCAGCTCCCTACAAGGTGACCTAGGTGAAGCTTTCTTT
>TRBD1|14|TRBJ1-2|TRBV19|.
CASSPGTGNYGYTF
TGTGCCAGTAGTCCGGGGACAGGGAACTATGGCTACACCTTC
>.|15|TRBJ1-1|TRBV15|once
CATSRTWSMNTEAFF
TGTGCCACCAGCAGAACCTGGAGCATGAACACTGAAGCTTTCTTT
>.|13|TRBJ2-7|TRBV12-5|.
CASGLEPSYEQYF
TGTGCTAGTGGTTTGGAGCCTAGCTACGAGCAGTACTTC